This T cell receptor beta chain came from a study of T cell responses to AZD1222 COVID-19 vaccine. The study, taken as a whole, reports: Unmutated variant regions are reportedly the target of nearly half of TCRs that are spike-specific. White British people made up most donors, females outnumbered males, and clonal diversity was possibly underestimated. Samples come after the peak T cell response, not at day 14. Once two AZD1222 doses were given, Spike-specific TCR breadth and depth went up.

Comment on this clone: Antigen unknown.

CDR1 DFQATT and CDR2 SNEGSKA come from the germline V gene (reference sequence). The CDR3 sequence is 12 residues long. V was cut by 3 bases and J by 5 bases, with 10 bases left in between. This table comes from immunoSEQ multiplex PCR, and its TCRdb copy is limited to in-frame clones, with some not included. This table has under 200,000 clones, roughly 92% appearing once. Specimen: peripheral blood, collected on day 0 of AZD1222 vaccination. V and J are TRBV20-1 and TRBJ2-5, with a weak D call TRBD2 (5 bases). The source of this sequence is an adult in good health. Here the CDR3 DNA reads TGCAGTGCTAGTAGAGGGAGCGAGACCCAGTACTTC. Amino acids: CSASRGSETQYF.